This T cell receptor beta chain was observed in a study of T-cell reconstitution after alpha-beta-depleted transplantation in children. Findings and caveats of the study: Newly made T cells mostly supplied T-cell counts and diversity one year after transplant. Some patients owed their high day-60 TCRbeta diversity to surviving recipient T cells and thymic progenitors. Reported findings indicate that, about two months after transplant, alpha-beta T cells came from several hundred expanded clones, which were derived from non-depleted graft cells.

The germline CDR1 and CDR2 sequences are MNHEY and SVGAGI. The CDR3 runs to 14 residues. Trimming cost V 2 bases and J 6 bases; bases outside gene matches: 6. Concerning this clonotype: Its antigen is still unknown.

During its preparation, the TCRbeta library received unique molecular identifiers. Each CDR3 protein is one row after TCRdb ran MiXCR on the PCR reads. The sample yields about 900,000 distinct CDR3 sequences, about 29% seen once. The rearrangement uses TRBV6-5 and TRBJ1-1; 7 nucleotides align to TRBD1. This specimen was PBMCs, mostly from graft donor cells, taken 360 days after TCRalphabeta/CD19-depleted stem cell transplant. The sequence was collected from a boy under two years old who had a stem cell transplant for SCID, so the T cells may come from the graft donor. CDR3 nucleotide sequence: TGTGCCAGCAGTTACACCGGGACAGCTGCTGAAGCTTTCTTT. This translates into CASSYTGTAAEAFF.